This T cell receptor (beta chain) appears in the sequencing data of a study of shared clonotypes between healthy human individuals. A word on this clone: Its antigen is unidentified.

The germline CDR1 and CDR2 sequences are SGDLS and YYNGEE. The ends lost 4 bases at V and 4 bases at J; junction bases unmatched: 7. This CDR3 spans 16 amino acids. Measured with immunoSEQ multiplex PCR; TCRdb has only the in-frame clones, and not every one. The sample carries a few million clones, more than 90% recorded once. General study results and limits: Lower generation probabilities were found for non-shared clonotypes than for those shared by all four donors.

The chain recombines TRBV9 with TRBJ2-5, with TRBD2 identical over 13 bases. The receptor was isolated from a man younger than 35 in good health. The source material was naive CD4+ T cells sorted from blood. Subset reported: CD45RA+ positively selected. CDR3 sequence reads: CASSLGTSGVGETQYF. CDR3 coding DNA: TGTGCCAGCAGCCTGGGGACTAGCGGGGTGGGAGAGACCCAGTACTTC.